The clone carrying this TCR beta chain was seen ten or more times. Antigen: not known. From the germline J gene comes the end of the CDR3, since the read stops 3 residues before it. The same CDR3 also results from other DNA sequences found in this sample. Donors gave roughly 4.5 to 8.5 ml heparinized peripheral whole blood. The sample originates from a study of T cell clonality in common variable immunodeficiency. Whole-study results and caveats: TCRbeta clonality was increased in CVID versus healthy controls.

Equal genomic DNA amounts from CVID and control samples were sequenced. Generated by immunoSEQ multiplex PCR, the TCRdb table keeps only in-frame clones and is missing some. The sample holds about 81,000 clones, and no clone turns up only once. CDR1 is DFQATT and CDR2 is SNEGSKA in the germline V gene (reference sequence). V gave up 3 bases and J gave up 4 bases, with 16 bases separating them. The CDR3 sequence is 15 residues long. This rearrangement joins TRBV20-1 to TRBJ2-1; D might be TRBD2 (6 bases). The receptor comes from a person between 18 and 75 years old in good health. Sequenced: peripheral blood mononuclear cells. The CDR3 bases that were read are TGCAGTGCTAGTATCTCGGCGGGATCTTACAATGAG. Translating it yields CSASISAGSYNE. The CDR3, in full, reads CSASISAGSYNEQFF.